This TCR beta chain was captured in a study of T-cell reconstitution after alpha-beta-depleted transplantation in children. Study-level points and caveats: Certain patients had high TCRbeta diversity at day 60, and it came from recipient T cells and thymic progenitors that survived. When one year had passed after transplant, most T-cell counts and diversity came from newly produced T cells. After transplant, at about two months, alpha-beta T cells were reportedly derived from several hundred expanded graft clones.

As for this clonotype: Antigen: not known.

Unique molecular identifiers featured in how the TCRbeta library was prepared. TCRdb used MiXCR to reprocess the PCR reads, holding one entry per CDR3 protein. This table holds 300,000 to 400,000 distinct CDR3 sequences, roughly 15% found once. The ends lost 0 bases at V and 3 bases at J; junction bases unmatched: 8. The CDR3 extends over 16 amino acids. Germline CDR1 is SGHRS and CDR2 is YFSETQ. Sequenced material: PBMCs, mostly from graft donor cells, taken 360 days after TCRalphabeta/CD19-depleted stem cell transplant. The rearrangement uses TRBV5-1 and TRBJ2-5; 7 bases are shared with TRBD1. The TCR was taken from a male patient between 2 and 10 years old who had a stem cell transplant for acute lymphoblastic leukemia, so the T cells may come from the graft donor. The CDR3, as DNA: TGCGCCAGCAGCTTGGCTTCAAGGGGGCTTAAAGAGACCCAGTACTTC. As protein: CASSLASRGLKETQYF.